This is a list of T cell receptor beta chains from one sample in a study of regulatory T cells in long-lasting Graves disease. Via MiXCR, TCRdb re-called the multiplex PCR reads, giving one row per CDR3 protein. The sample holds 450,000 to 600,000 distinct CDR3 sequences; roughly 13% are singletons and the top ten take roughly a tenth. These same records also appear under a second study, on T cells in Graves' hyperthyroidism and ophthalmopathy.

Sequences were derived from peripheral blood mononuclear cells (PBMCs), sampled at new diagnosis, from a patient treated with antithyroid drugs. These receptors were obtained from a young man with Graves disease. Each CDR3 is given with its conserved first and last residue. Fields, in order: clone size, J gene, V gene, D gene, CDR3 protein, CDR3 DNA. A D gene is named only where the DNA matches it firmly. Expanded clones are given a class, and other clones once, few, many or no size at all.

many,TRBJ2-3,TRBV5-1,NA,CASSHTPDTQYF,TGCGCCAGCAGCCACACCCCAGATACGCAGTATTTT
many,TRBJ1-2,TRBV29-1,NA,CSVAFRGPSPRGYTF,TGCAGCGTTGCTTTCCGCGGGCCGTCTCCTCGGGGCTACACCTTC
NA,TRBJ2-3,TRBV12-5,NA,CASGLGAGTDTQYF,TGTGCTAGTGGTTTGGGCGCGGGCACAGATACGCAGTATTTT
few,TRBJ1-2,TRBV20-1,NA,CSAQTRRGGYTF,TGCAGTGCGCAGACACGCAGAGGGGGCTACACCTTC
many,TRBJ2-7,TRBV2,TRBD1,CASSEAGTGSDEQYF,TGTGCCAGCAGTGAGGCCGGGACAGGGTCGGACGAGCAGTACTTC
few,TRBJ2-2,TRBV20-1,TRBD2,CSARDRASGVNTGELFF,TGCAGTGCTAGAGATCGGGCTAGCGGGGTTAACACCGGGGAGCTGTTTTTT
many,TRBJ2-1,TRBV7-8,TRBD2,CASSLGRTSGNNEQFF,TGTGCCAGCAGCTTAGGAAGGACTAGCGGAAACAATGAGCAGTTCTTC
NA,TRBJ2-3,TRBV20-1,TRBD2,CSARDSSGSGYTQYF,TGCAGTGCTAGAGATAGCAGCGGGAGCGGTTATACGCAGTATTTT
many,TRBJ1-2,TRBV7-8,NA,CASSSPADNYGYTF,TGTGCCAGCAGCTCCCCGGCAGACAACTATGGCTACACCTTC
many,TRBJ2-5,TRBV29-1,TRBD2,CSVERGEKTQYF,TGCAGCGTTGAGCGGGGGGAGAAGACCCAGTACTTC
many,TRBJ2-7,TRBV27,TRBD2,CASSLFIAGVVYEQYF,TGTGCCAGCAGTTTATTCATAGCGGGAGTGGTTTACGAGCAGTACTTC
NA,TRBJ2-1,TRBV2,TRBD2,CASGGLAGVGNEQFF,TGTGCCAGCGGCGGACTAGCGGGAGTCGGGAATGAGCAGTTCTTC
few,TRBJ2-1,TRBV11-2,TRBD2,CASSQDRLADEQFF,TGTGCCAGCAGCCAAGATCGTCTAGCGGATGAGCAGTTCTTC
many,TRBJ1-1,TRBV7-2,NA,CASSLAAVMNTEAFF,TGTGCCAGCAGCTTAGCGGCGGTTATGAACACTGAAGCTTTCTTT
many,TRBJ2-7,TRBV25-1,NA,CASSQGGGRGNEQYF,TGTGCCAGCAGCCAAGGTGGTGGGCGTGGCAACGAGCAGTACTTC
NA,TRBJ1-5,TRBV27,NA,CASSLIGGNGQPQHF,TGTGCCAGCAGTTTAATCGGAGGGAATGGACAGCCCCAGCATTTT
few,TRBJ1-1,TRBV29-1,NA,CSVNGTHTEAFF,TGCAGCGTAAACGGCACCCACACTGAAGCTTTCTTT
NA,TRBJ2-7,TRBV7-2,NA,CASSMSGSEYEQYF,TGTGCCAGCAGCATGAGCGGGTCGGAGTACGAGCAGTACTTC
many,TRBJ1-5,TRBV2,TRBD1,CASSVRGSTGGHQPQHF,TGTGCCAGCAGTGTTAGGGGTTCGACAGGGGGACATCAGCCCCAGCATTTT
many,TRBJ1-1,TRBV28,NA,CASSHPQGNQGEAFF,TGTGCCAGCAGCCACCCCCAGGGGAACCAAGGTGAAGCTTTCTTT
NA,TRBJ1-4,TRBV18,NA,CASSVLGTPQNEKLFF,TGTGCCAGCTCCGTCCTAGGGACCCCTCAAAATGAAAAACTGTTTTTT
NA,TRBJ1-4,TRBV4-1,TRBD1,CASSQAGQAATNEKLFF,TGCGCCAGCAGCCAAGCCGGACAGGCCGCAACTAATGAAAAACTGTTTTTT
many,TRBJ1-1,TRBV29-1,NA,CSVEIGENTEAFF,TGCAGCGTTGAGATAGGAGAGAACACTGAAGCTTTCTTT
NA,TRBJ2-1,TRBV6-5,TRBD2,CASSYAGGNEQFF,TGTGCCAGCAGTTACGCGGGGGGGAATGAGCAGTTCTTC
NA,TRBJ2-4,TRBV10-1,TRBD1,CASSEGQGGGQYF,TGCGCCAGCAGTGAGGGACAGGGGGGAGGACAGTACTTC
NA,TRBJ2-7,TRBV11-2,TRBD2,CASSLVSAGVRYEQYF,TGTGCCAGCAGCTTAGTTTCTGCGGGAGTGAGGTACGAGCAGTACTTC
NA,TRBJ2-2,TRBV20-1,NA,CSARDGTNTGELFF,TGCAGTGCTAGGGACGGGACGAACACCGGGGAGCTGTTTTTT
few,TRBJ1-4,TRBV12-3/TRBV12-4,NA,CASSFETGGKLFF,TGTGCCAGCAGTTTCGAGACAGGTGGAAAACTGTTTTTT
many,TRBJ2-3,TRBV19,TRBD2,CASSPTSPDTQYF,TGTGCCAGTAGTCCGACTAGCCCAGATACGCAGTATTTT
many,TRBJ2-3,TRBV28,NA,CASSFGQYRVDTQYF,TGTGCCAGCAGTTTCGGACAGTATAGAGTGGATACGCAGTATTTT
NA,TRBJ1-5,TRBV20-1,NA,CSAQGFGQPQHF,TGCAGTGCTCAGGGTTTTGGACAGCCCCAGCATTTT
many,TRBJ1-1,TRBV2,NA,CASSPGTLNTEAFF,TGTGCCAGCAGCCCAGGGACATTGAACACTGAAGCTTTCTTT
many,TRBJ1-4,TRBV5-4,NA,CASSLDPNEKLFF,TGTGCCAGCAGCTTGGACCCTAATGAAAAACTGTTTTTT
many,TRBJ2-1,TRBV6-1,NA,CASSRDWQYNEQFF,TGTGCCAGCAGCCGGGACTGGCAGTACAATGAGCAGTTCTTC
many,TRBJ2-5,TRBV28,NA,CASSLSKGGRGTQYF,TGTGCCAGCAGTTTATCCAAAGGGGGGAGGGGGACCCAGTACTTC
many,TRBJ2-2,TRBV19,TRBD1,CAIKQGYTGELFF,TGTGCCATCAAACAGGGGTACACCGGGGAGCTGTTTTTT
NA,TRBJ2-5,TRBV12-3/TRBV12-4,TRBD2,CASSLGLAANEQYF,TGTGCCAGCAGTTTGGGACTAGCCGCCAATGAGCAGTACTTC
many,TRBJ2-1,TRBV28,NA,CASSAMGGAGFDEQFF,TGTGCCAGCAGTGCTATGGGCGGGGCTGGGTTCGATGAGCAGTTCTTC
many,TRBJ2-1,TRBV6-1,TRBD1,CASRGDRGQSNF,TGTGCCAGCAGGGGAGACAGGGGGCAAAGTAACTTC
NA,TRBJ2-5,TRBV5-1,NA,CASAPSGSETQYF,TGCGCCAGCGCCCCCAGCGGGTCGGAGACCCAGTACTTC
many,TRBJ1-1,TRBV3-1,NA,CASSHPVAGEAFF,TGTGCCAGCAGCCACCCGGTAGCGGGTGAAGCTTTCTTT
NA,TRBJ2-7,TRBV5-4,TRBD1,CASSRGTGVENYEQYF,TGTGCCAGCAGCCGAGGTACAGGGGTAGAAAACTACGAGCAGTACTTC
many,TRBJ2-3,TRBV7-9,TRBD2,CASSLELAGGTDTQYF,TGTGCCAGCAGCTTAGAACTAGCGGGAGGGACAGATACGCAGTATTTT
many,TRBJ1-1,TRBV12-3/TRBV12-4,NA,CASSFARVATEAFF,TGTGCCAGCAGCTTTGCGAGGGTCGCCACTGAAGCTTTCTTT
many,TRBJ2-3,TRBV5-1,TRBD2,CASSLGLAGGPSTDTQYF,TGCGCCAGCAGCTTGGGTCTAGCGGGAGGTCCTAGCACAGATACGCAGTATTTT
NA,TRBJ1-2,TRBV6-1,NA,CASSESPGTYGYTF,TGTGCCAGCAGTGAATCCCCCGGGACTTATGGCTACACCTTC
few,TRBJ2-5,TRBV6-2/TRBV6-3,NA,CASSYSGAGLETQYF,TGTGCCAGCAGTTACTCAGGTGCCGGCCTCGAGACCCAGTACTTC
NA,TRBJ2-5,TRBV29-1,NA,CSVSGTRHSETQYF,TGCAGCGTTTCCGGGACCCGCCACTCGGAGACCCAGTACTTC
many,TRBJ2-7,TRBV6-1,NA,CASSPGSAYEQYF,TGTGCCAGCAGTCCAGGGTCGGCTTACGAGCAGTACTTC
few,TRBJ2-1,TRBV7-8,NA,CASSLEAGRAYNEQFF,TGTGCCAGCAGCTTAGAGGCAGGGCGAGCCTACAATGAGCAGTTCTTC
few,TRBJ1-6,TRBV6-1,TRBD1,CASSGGQGRSPLHF,TGTGCCAGCAGTGGCGGACAGGGTCGGTCACCCCTCCACTTT